This TCR beta chain derives from a study of tumor and adjacent non-tumor tissue in lung cancer (dated by TCRdb to between 2017 and 2018). Regarding the study in general: The cohort included 12 adenocarcinoma, 2 squamous cell carcinoma and 1 small cell lung cancer patients. The study compared bulk TCRbeta repertoires from lung tumor tissue and matched distant non-tumor lung tissue of some 14 lung cancer patients. In total, sequencing yielded some 130 million productive TCRbeta reads, which works out to an average of about 4.2 million reads per sample. The approximately 15 patients were aged about 31 to 85 years, included about ten men and 5 women, and had TNM stage I to III disease. TCRbeta CDR3 sequencing was performed on 25 to 30 paired specimens, with one tumor sample and one normal lung sample collected per patient. Study-wide findings and limitations: Significantly higher TCR diversity (inverse Simpson) was observed in tumor tissue than in normal lung tissue (approximately 430 vs 150, P = 0.0075, Mann-Whitney U test). Younger patients had significantly higher TCR diversity, and higher tumor TCR diversity was associated with shorter overall and disease-free survival. Only 15 or so patients were included in the cohort, and the need for larger samples and more detailed clinical data was noted by the authors. Peripheral blood was not sequenced, so blood TCRbeta repertoires in these lung cancer patients were not examined. A significantly larger cumulative share of the repertoire was made up by the top 100 clones in normal lung than in tumor tissue. The methods do not name the sequencing platform or mention unique molecular identifiers.

A note on this clonotype: Its antigen target is currently unknown. There are no base qualities to consult, and no much larger clone falls within one base.

The library was generated by multiplex PCR. This sample was sequenced with an Illumina HiSeq 2500. TCRbeta libraries were constructed through three rounds of nested PCR with primers (Table S4) according to protocols modified from ARM-PCR. PCR products of 200-500 bp were gel-excised and purified with the QIAquick gel extraction kit before sequencing. As for the authors' bioinformatics: Trimmomatic was used to clean the reads, FLASH merged the cleaned reads into complete CDR3 sequences, and MiTCR assigned the sequences to V(D)J germline segments. Clonal diversity was calculated as the inverse Simpson's index using VDJtools. In-frame sequences lacking a premature stop codon were counted as productive reads. TCRdb applied fastp at Q25 and MiXCR to the public reads, then kept only in-frame beta chains. Each entry merges the rows of one CDR3 protein and shows their most common DNA and genes. The authors' filters were not applied to this entry. Here the sample has around 86,000 distinct CDR3 sequences; around 70% occur a single time. The ten top clones hold approximately 9% of the sample.

Including the terminal cysteine and phenylalanine, the CDR3 comprises 14 residues. The kept DNA is CDR3 alone, 42 bases in frame from the first base. The germline V gene specifies SQVTM as CDR1 and ANQGSEA as CDR2. V is cut by 3 bases and J by 7 bases, and the space between the germline ends is 15 bases. RNA was isolated from bulk, unsorted tissue, and RNA quality was assessed with a NanoDrop ND-1000 and an Agilent 2100. All donors had newly diagnosed lung cancer, had not received prior chemotherapy, and were admitted for thoracic surgery in China between August and November 2014. The study excluded patients who had received radiotherapy or chemotherapy before or who had another cancer at the same time. Surgical tissue pieces of 1-2 cm3 were preserved in RNAlater solution and were kept at -80 degrees C until use.

The chain joins TRBV29-1 to TRBJ2-2, and the D gene may be TRBD2, 6 bases matching. The sequencing sample was made of lung tumor tissue. The receptor was isolated from a middle-aged woman with non-small cell lung cancer. Read as DNA, the sequence is TGCAGCGTTGACACGGTCGGAGGGTGCGGGGAGCTGTTTTTT. The translation is CSVDTVGGCGELFF.